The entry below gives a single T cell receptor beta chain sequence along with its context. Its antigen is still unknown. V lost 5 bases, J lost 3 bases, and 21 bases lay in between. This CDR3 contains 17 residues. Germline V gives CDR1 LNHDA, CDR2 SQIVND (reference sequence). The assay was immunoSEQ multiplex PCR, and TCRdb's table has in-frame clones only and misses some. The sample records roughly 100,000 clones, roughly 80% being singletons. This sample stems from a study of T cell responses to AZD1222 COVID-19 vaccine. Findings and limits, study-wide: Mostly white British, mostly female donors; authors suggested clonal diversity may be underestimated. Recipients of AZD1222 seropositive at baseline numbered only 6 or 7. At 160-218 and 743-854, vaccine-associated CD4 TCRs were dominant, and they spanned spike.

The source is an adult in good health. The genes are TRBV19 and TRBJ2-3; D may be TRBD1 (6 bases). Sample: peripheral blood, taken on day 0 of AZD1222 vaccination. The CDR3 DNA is TGTGCCAGTAGTCGGGCAGGGTCAGGGGTCAGGACAGATACGCAGTATTTT. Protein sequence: CASSRAGSGVRTDTQYF.